The source of this T cell receptor (beta chain) is a study of technical replicates of blood from several donors (dated 2017 in TCRdb). The library was prepared using the immunoSEQ multiplex PCR assay. TCRdb retrieved this table from immuneACCESS and kept in-frame rearrangements only. Not all clones are present; in checked studies, unresolved V genes account for under half, and no reason is known for the remainder. Recorded for this sample are some 77,000 clones; roughly 85% of them occurred a single time. Approximately 5% of the sample goes to the ten largest clones. Notes on this clone: The antigen it binds to is not known. Per-nucleotide qualities are absent, and no much larger clonotype sits a single base away.

The CDR3 runs 14 residues from the cysteine to the phenylalanine. The read is trimmed to its CDR3 DNA, 42 bases read in frame from base 1. V and J are trimmed by 4 bases and 1 base, and the gene matches miss 0 bases of the junction. In the germline V gene (reference sequence), CDR1 corresponds to LNHDA and CDR2 to SQIVND. Material: PBMCs. The chain couples TRBV19 to TRBJ1-5; 8 junctional bases match TRBD1. The clonotype comes from a human donor in good health. Some clones in this sample may be carry-over from other donors' samples. The DNA is TGTGCCAGTAGTAGGGACAGGAGCAATCAGCCCCAGCATTTT. Its amino acids are CASSRDRSNQPQHF.